This T cell receptor (beta chain) was sequenced in a study of T cell responses to AZD1222 COVID-19 vaccine. Measured with immunoSEQ multiplex PCR; TCRdb has only the in-frame clones, and not every one. Among about 35,000 clones listed, around 88% were seen once. Germline CDR1 and CDR2: MGHRA and YSYEKL. Trimming cost V 1 base and J 1 base, with 11 bases left between them. The CDR3 totals 16 residues. The sequence was obtained from an adult in good health. Specimen: peripheral blood, collected on day 0 of AZD1222 vaccination. This sequence joins TRBV4-1 and TRBJ1-5; D perhaps matches TRBD1 (5 bases). As DNA, the CDR3 is TGCGCCAGCAGCCAAGGATGGGGGATGAGCAATCAGCCCCAGCATTTT. Protein sequence: CASSQGWGMSNQPQHF.